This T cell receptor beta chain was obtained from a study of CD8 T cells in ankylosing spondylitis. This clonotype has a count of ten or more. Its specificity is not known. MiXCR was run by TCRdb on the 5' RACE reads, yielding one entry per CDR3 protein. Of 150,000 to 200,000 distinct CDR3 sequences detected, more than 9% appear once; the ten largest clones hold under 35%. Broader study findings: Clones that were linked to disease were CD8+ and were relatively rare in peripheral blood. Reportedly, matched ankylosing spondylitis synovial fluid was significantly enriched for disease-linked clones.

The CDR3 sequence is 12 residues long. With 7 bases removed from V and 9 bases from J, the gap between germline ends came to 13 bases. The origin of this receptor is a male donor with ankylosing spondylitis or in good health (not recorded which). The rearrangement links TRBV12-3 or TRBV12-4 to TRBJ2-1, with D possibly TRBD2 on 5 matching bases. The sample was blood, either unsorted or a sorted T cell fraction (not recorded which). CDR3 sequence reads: CASTTPAGEQFF. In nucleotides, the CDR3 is TGTGCCAGCACCACCCCCGCGGGTGAGCAGTTCTTC.